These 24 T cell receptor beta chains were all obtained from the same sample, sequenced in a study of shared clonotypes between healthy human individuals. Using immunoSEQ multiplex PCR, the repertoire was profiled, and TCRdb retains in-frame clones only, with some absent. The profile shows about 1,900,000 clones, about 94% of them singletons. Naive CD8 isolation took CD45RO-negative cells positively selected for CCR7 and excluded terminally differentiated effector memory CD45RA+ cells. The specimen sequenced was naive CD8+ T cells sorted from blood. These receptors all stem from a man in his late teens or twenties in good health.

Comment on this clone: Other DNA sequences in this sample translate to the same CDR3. CDR3 nucleotide sequence: TGTGCCAGCAGCCCACTCGACAGATACGAGCAGTACTTC. Protein: CASSPLDRYEQYF. The chain couples TRBV7-9 to TRBJ2-7, with D perhaps TRBD1 (5 bases). Trimming shortened V by 5 bases and J by 4 bases, and 12 bases separated the two germline ends. In germline, CDR1 is SEHNR, CDR2 FQNEAQ (reference sequence). This CDR3 has 13 amino acids.

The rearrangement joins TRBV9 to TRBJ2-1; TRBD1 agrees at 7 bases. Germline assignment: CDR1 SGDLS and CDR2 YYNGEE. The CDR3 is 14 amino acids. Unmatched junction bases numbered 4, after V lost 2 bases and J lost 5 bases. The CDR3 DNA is TGTGCCAGCAGCGTGGACAGGTCTAACAATGAGCAGTTCTTC. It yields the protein CASSVDRSNNEQFF.

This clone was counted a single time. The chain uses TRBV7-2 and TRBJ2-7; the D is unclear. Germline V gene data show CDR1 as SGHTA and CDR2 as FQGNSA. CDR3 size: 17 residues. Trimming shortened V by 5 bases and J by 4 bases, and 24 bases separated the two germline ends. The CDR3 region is CASSHGEQPLSEYEQYF. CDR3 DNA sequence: TGTGCCAGCAGCCACGGAGAACAGCCCCTTTCGGAGTACGAGCAGTACTTC.

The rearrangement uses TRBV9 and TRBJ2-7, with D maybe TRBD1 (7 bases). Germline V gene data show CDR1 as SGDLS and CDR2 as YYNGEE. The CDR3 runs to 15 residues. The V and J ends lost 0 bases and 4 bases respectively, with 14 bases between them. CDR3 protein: CASSVVPGGIYEQYF. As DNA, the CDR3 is TGTGCCAGCAGCGTAGTTCCAGGGGGGATATACGAGCAGTACTTC.

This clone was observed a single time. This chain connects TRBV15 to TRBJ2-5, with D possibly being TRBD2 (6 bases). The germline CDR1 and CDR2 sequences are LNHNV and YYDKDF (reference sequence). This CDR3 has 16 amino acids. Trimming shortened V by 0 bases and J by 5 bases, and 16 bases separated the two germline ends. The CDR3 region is CATSRDRGWAGETQYF. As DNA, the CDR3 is TGTGCCACCAGCAGAGATCGGGGGTGGGCTGGCGAGACCCAGTACTTC.

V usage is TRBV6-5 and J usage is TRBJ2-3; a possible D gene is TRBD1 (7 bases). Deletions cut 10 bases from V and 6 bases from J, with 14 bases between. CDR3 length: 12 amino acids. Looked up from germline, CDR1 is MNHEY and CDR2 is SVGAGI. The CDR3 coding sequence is TGTGCCACCACGACAGGGACTGATACGCAGTATTTT. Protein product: CATTTGTDTQYF.

For the CDR3, the DNA is TGTGCCAGCAGTCACCCGGGGGAGTCCTACAATGAGCAGTTCTTC. Translated, it gives CASSHPGESYNEQFF. The chain is built from TRBV9 and TRBJ2-1, with a tentative D call TRBD2 (6 bases). Germline CDR1 is SGDLS and CDR2 is YYNGEE. The CDR3 sequence is 15 residues long. Deletions cut 5 bases from V and 1 base from J, with 13 bases between. Together with reference TRBV9 and TRBJ2-1, the CDR3 gives the full variable domain: DSGVTQTPKHLITATGQRVTLRCSPRSGDLSVYWYQQSLDQGLQFLIQYYNGEERAKGNILERFSAQQFPDLHSELNLSSLELGDSALYFCASSHPGESYNEQFFGPGTRLTVL.

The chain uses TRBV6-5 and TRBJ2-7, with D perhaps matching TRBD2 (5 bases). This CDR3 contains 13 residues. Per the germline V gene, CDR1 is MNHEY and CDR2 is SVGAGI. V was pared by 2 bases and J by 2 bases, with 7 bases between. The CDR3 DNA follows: TGTGCCAGCAGTTACGAAGCGGCCTACGAGCAGTACTTC. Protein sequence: CASSYEAAYEQYF.

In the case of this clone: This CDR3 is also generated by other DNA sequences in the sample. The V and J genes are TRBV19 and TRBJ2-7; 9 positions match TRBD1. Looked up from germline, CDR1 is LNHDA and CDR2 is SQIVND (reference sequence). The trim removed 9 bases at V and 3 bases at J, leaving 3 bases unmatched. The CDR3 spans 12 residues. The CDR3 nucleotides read TGTGCCAGCGGACAGGGGAGCTACGAGCAGTACTTC. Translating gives CASGQGSYEQYF.

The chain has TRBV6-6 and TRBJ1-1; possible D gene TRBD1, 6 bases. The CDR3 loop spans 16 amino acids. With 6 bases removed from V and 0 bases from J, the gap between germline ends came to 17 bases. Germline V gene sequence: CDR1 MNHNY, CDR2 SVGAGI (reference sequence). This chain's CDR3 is CASSQVGTRMNTEAFF. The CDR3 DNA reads TGTGCCAGCAGCCAAGTGGGGACACGGATGAACACTGAAGCTTTCTTT.

The CDR3 nucleotides are TGTGCCAGTACCCCCCCAGGAGCCTACGAGCAGTACTTC. Translation gives CASTPPGAYEQYF. The chain carries TRBV13 and TRBJ2-7; D call uncertain. The CDR3 covers 13 residues. V lost 9 bases to trimming and J lost 2 bases, with 14 bases between them. CDR1 is PRHDT and CDR2 is FYEKMQ in the germline V gene (reference sequence). Combining the CDR3 with reference TRBV13 and TRBJ2-7 gives the whole variable domain AAGVIQSPRHLIKEKRETATLKCYPIPRHDTVYWYQQGPGQDPQFLISFYEKMQSDKGSIPDRFSAQQFSDYHSELNMSSLELGDSALYFCASTPPGAYEQYFGPGTRLTVT.

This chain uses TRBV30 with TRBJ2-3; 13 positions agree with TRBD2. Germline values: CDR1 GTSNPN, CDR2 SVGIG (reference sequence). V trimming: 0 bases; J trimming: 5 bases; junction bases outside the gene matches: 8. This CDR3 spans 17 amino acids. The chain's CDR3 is CAWSVPGTSGEGDTQYF. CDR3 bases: TGTGCCTGGAGTGTCCCGGGGACTAGCGGGGAGGGAGATACGCAGTATTTT.

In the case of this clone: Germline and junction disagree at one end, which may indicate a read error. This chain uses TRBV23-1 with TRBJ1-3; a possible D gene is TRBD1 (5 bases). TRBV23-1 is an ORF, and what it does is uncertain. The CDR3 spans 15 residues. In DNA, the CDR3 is TGCGCCAGCATTCAACGACAGCTCTCTGGAAACACCATATATTTT. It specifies CASIQRQLSGNTIYF.

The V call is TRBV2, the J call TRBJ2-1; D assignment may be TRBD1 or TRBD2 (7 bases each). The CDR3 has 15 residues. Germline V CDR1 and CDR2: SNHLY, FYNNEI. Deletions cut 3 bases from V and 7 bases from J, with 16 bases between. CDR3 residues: CASSELWQGGNEQFF. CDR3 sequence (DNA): TGTGCCAGCAGTGAGCTATGGCAGGGGGGGAATGAGCAGTTCTTC.

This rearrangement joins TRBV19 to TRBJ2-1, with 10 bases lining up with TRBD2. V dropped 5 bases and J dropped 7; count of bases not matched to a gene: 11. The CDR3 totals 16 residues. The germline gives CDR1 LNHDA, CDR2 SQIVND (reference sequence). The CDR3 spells CASSQEGTSVLNEQFF. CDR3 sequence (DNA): TGTGCCAGTAGTCAAGAGGGGACTAGCGTCTTGAATGAGCAGTTCTTC.

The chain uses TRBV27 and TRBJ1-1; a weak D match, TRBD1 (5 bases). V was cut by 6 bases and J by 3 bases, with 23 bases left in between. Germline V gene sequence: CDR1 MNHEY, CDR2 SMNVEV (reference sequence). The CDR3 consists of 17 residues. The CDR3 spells CASRPDSGMAIYTEAFF. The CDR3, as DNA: TGTGCCAGCAGACCTGATTCAGGGATGGCTATATACACTGAAGCTTTCTTT.

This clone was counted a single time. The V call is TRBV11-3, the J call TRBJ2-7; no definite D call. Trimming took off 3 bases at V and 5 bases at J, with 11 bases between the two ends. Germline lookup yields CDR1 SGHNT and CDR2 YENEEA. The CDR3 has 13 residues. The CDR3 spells CASSLSPRHEQYF. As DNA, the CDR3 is TGTGCCAGCAGCTTGTCCCCTCGTCACGAGCAGTACTTC. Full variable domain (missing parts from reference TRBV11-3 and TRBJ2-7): EAGVVQSPRYKIIEKKQPVAFWCNPISGHNTLYWYLQNLGQGPELLIRYENEEAVDDSQLPKDRFSAERLKGVDSTLKIQPAELGDSAVYLCASSLSPRHEQYFGPGTRLTVT.

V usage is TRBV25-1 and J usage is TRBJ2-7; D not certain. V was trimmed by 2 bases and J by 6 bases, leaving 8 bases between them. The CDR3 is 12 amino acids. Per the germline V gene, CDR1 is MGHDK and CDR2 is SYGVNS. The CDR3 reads CASSELGSEQYF. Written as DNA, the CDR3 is TGTGCCAGCAGTGAACTTGGTTCCGAGCAGTACTTC.

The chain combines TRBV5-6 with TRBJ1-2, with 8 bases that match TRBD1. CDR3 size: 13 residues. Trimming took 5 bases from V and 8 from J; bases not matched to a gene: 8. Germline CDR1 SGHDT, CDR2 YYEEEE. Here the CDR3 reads CASSWGQVFGYTF. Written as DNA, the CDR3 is TGTGCCAGCAGTTGGGGACAGGTCTTCGGCTACACCTTC.

The CDR3: CASSQEDKPGVGAWGGELFF. The CDR3 nucleotides read TGCGCCAGCAGCCAGGAGGACAAACCGGGGGTAGGGGCTTGGGGCGGGGAGCTGTTTTTT. The chain is built from TRBV4-1 and TRBJ2-2; tentative D call: TRBD2 (6 bases). The CDR3 has 20 amino acids. V gave up 3 bases and J gave up 7 bases, with 30 bases separating them. Germline V gene lookup returns CDR1 MGHRA and CDR2 YSYEKL.

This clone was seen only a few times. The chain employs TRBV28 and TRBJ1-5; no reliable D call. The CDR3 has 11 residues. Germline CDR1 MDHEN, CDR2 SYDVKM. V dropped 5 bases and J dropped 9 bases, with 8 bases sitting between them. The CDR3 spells CASSTTWPQHF. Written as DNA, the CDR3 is TGTGCCAGCAGTACTACTTGGCCCCAGCATTTT. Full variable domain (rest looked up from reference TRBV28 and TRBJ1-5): DVKVTQSSRYLVKRTGEKVFLECVQDMDHENMFWYRQDPGLGLRLIYFSYDVKMKEKGDIPEGYSVSREKKERFSLILESASTNQTSMYLCASSTTWPQHFGDGTRLSIL.

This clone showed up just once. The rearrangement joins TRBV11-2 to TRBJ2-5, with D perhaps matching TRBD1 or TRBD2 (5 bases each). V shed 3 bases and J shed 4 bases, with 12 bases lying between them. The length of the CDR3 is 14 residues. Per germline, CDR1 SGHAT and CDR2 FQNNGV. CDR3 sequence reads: CASSFLTRGETQYF. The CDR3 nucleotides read TGTGCCAGCAGCTTCCTAACTAGGGGAGAGACCCAGTACTTC.

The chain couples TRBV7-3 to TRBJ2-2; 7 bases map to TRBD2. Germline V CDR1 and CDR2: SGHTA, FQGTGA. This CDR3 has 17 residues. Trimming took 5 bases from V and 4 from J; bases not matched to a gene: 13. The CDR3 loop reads CASSPRGAGIPTGELFF. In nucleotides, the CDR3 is TGTGCCAGCAGCCCGCGGGGAGCGGGGATTCCCACCGGGGAGCTGTTTTTT.

The CDR3: CASSFSSGGAMDTQYF. The CDR3 DNA sequence: TGTGCCAGCAGTTTTTCCAGCGGGGGGGCCATGGATACGCAGTATTTT. The chain has TRBV28 and TRBJ2-3; TRBD2 aligns across 10 bases. CDR1 and CDR2 (germline): MDHEN, SYDVKM. The V segment lost 3 bases and the J segment 6 bases; nucleotides outside the gene matches: 9. The CDR3 has 16 amino acids.